One and the same sample provided the 4 T cell receptor beta chains below, sequenced in a study of molecular identifiers for immune sequencing clone quantification. TCRdb recomputed calls from the PCR reads with MiXCR, one row per CDR3 protein. The sample has tens of thousands of distinct CDR3 sequences, roughly 20% seen once. Sequencing was performed on naive CD8+ T cells from blood, with Jurkat cell RNA spiked in. Noted subset: FACS-sorted CD8+CD4-CCR7+CD45RA+ naive T cells. The origin of the receptors is a human donor in good health. Some libraries in this study had Jurkat cell RNA spiked in.

Note on this clonotype: Being one base from a much bigger clone, this may be a read error. The CDR3 coding sequence is TGTGCCAGCAGCTTAAGTGCGGCTGGAAAACTGTTTTTT. This translates into CASSLSAAGKLFF. The V call is TRBV11-2, the J call TRBJ1-4; unclear D gene. Germline loops: CDR1 SGHAT, CDR2 FQNNGV. V was shortened by 2 bases and J by 10 bases, with 11 bases between the two germline ends. The CDR3 totals 13 residues. Full variable domain (rest looked up from reference TRBV11-2 and TRBJ1-4): EAGVAQSPRYKIIEKRQSVAFWCNPISGHATLYWYQQILGQGPKLLIQFQNNGVVDDSQLPKDRFSAERLKGVDSTLKIQPAKLEDSAVYLCASSLSAAGKLFFGSGTQLSVL.

This clonotype was seen repeatedly, ten times or more. This chain uses TRBV6-4 with TRBJ2-3, with 7 bases identical to TRBD1. V trimming: 5 bases; J trimming: 2 bases; junction bases outside the gene matches: 7. This CDR3 comprises 15 residues. Germline V gene sequence: CDR1 MRHNA, CDR2 SNTAGT. This CDR3 is CASSLGQTLTDTQYF. The CDR3 nucleotides are TGTGCCAGCAGTCTGGGACAGACTCTCACAGATACGCAGTATTTT.

This clonotype appeared many times. The V and J genes are TRBV15 and TRBJ2-1, with D unclear. Germline CDR1 and CDR2: LNHNV and YYDKDF (reference sequence). The V end lost 1 base, the J end lost 5 bases, and 6 bases lay between the germline ends. The CDR3 sequence is 13 residues long. CDR3 sequence reads: CATSRGSDNEQFF. As DNA, the CDR3 is TGTGCCACCAGCAGAGGTTCCGACAATGAGCAGTTCTTC. The variable domain in full, completed from reference TRBV15 and TRBJ2-1, reads DAMVIQNPRYQVTQFGKPVTLSCSQTLNHNVMYWYQQKSSQAPKLLFHYYDKDFNNEADTPDNFQSRRPNTSFCFLDIRSPGLGDTAMYLCATSRGSDNEQFFGPGTRLTVL.

Many counts were recorded for this clonotype. This sequence joins TRBV9 and TRBJ2-5; 9 positions match TRBD1. The CDR3 has 14 residues. Germline V gene lookup returns CDR1 SGDLS and CDR2 YYNGEE. The junction had 4 bases not matched to a gene; V was cut back by 3 bases and J by 4 bases. The CDR3, as DNA: TGTGCCAGCAGCGGGGGACAGGGTGGAGAGACCCAGTACTTC. Its protein product is CASSGGQGGETQYF.